This T cell receptor (beta chain) was sequenced during a study of regulatory T cells in long-lasting Graves disease. Documented time point: persistent/refractory GD, antithyroid drugs over 5 years with positive TRAb. Researchers made the TCR library from RNA that was extracted from PBMCs. General study results and limits: Persistent disease showed a preference for TRBV28, TRBJ1-2 and TRBJ2-5.

This clonotype has only one observation. Its cognate antigen is unknown. Trimming cost V 3 bases and J 2 bases, with 10 bases left between them. The length of the CDR3 is 14 residues. Germline CDR1 reads KGHSH; CDR2 reads LQKENI. Combining iRepertoire HTBI primers with Arm-PCR of CDR3 regions, the authors built TCR beta libraries. TCRdb independently ran MiXCR on the multiplex PCR reads; one entry per CDR3 protein. The sample consists of 390,000 or so distinct CDR3 sequences, 20% to 25% of them appearing once. The receptor was isolated from a woman aged 40 to 50 with Graves disease. Sequenced material: peripheral blood mononuclear cells (PBMCs), taken when the disease was refractory, from a patient treated with antithyroid drugs. The chain combines TRBV18 with TRBJ2-5, with D uncertain. The CDR3 sequence: CASSPSVFQETQYF. CDR3 nucleotides: TGTGCCAGCTCACCGTCGGTGTTTCAAGAGACCCAGTACTTC.